These 32 T cell receptor beta chains were all obtained from the same sample, sequenced in a study of shared clonotypes between healthy human individuals (dated by TCRdb to about 2020). CD8 naive samples consisted of CD45RO-negative cells that were positively selected for CCR7, yielding a CD45RA+CCR7+ population without TemRA cells. Library generation was performed with the immunoSEQ multiplex PCR assay. TCRdb obtained this table from immuneACCESS and retained in-frame rearrangements with V and J assigned. These tables miss some clones; where compared with another copy, unresolved V genes account for less than half of the shortfall, and the remainder is unexplained. The sample table contains roughly 2,000,000 clones; only one count was recorded for about 94% of them. Approximately 1.6% of the sample lies in the top ten. The sample comprised naive CD8+ T cells from PBMCs. Read against the paper, the sample's cell subset or site label means: CD45RA+CCR7+. The source of these receptors is a young man in good health. Some clones in this sample may be carry-over from other donors' samples.

This chain joins TRBV18 and TRBJ1-4; D is undetermined. Germline assignment: CDR1 KGHSH and CDR2 LQKENI. The V gene lost 3 bases and the J gene lost 3 bases, with 8 bases spanning the gap. This CDR3 has 14 residues. The CDR3 loop reads CASSPDRSNEKLFF. The CDR3 region has the DNA TGTGCCAGCTCACCGGACCGCTCTAATGAAAAACTGTTTTTT.

Only one count was recorded for this clone. V and J are TRBV5-6 and TRBJ2-7, with D uncertain. This CDR3 comprises 16 residues. Germline V CDR1 and CDR2: SGHDT, YYEEEE. V lost 0 bases and J lost 5, with 18 bases in between. CDR3 nucleotide sequence: TGTGCCAGCAGCTTGGCCGGAGTAAGAGGAAATCACGAGCAGTACTTC. This gives the protein CASSLAGVRGNHEQYF. The variable domain in full, completed from reference TRBV5-6 and TRBJ2-7, reads DAGVTQSPTHLIKTRGQQVTLRCSPKSGHDTVSWYQQALGQGPQFIFQYYEEEERQRGNFPDRFSGHQFPNYSSELNVNALLLGDSALYLCASSLAGVRGNHEQYFGPGTRLTVT.

J is TRBJ1-6 and V is TRBV29-1; no definite D call. This CDR3 region has 13 residues. Germline CDR1 reads SQVTM; CDR2 reads ANQGSEA. V shed 6 bases and J shed 11 bases, with 17 bases lying between them. This CDR3 is CSVRRERGAPLHF. DNA for the CDR3: TGCAGCGTCCGGAGAGAGCGCGGGGCACCCCTCCACTTT. The complete variable domain, with remaining parts taken from reference TRBV29-1 and TRBJ1-6, reads SAVISQKPSRDICQRGTSLTIQCQVDSQVTMMFWYRQQPGQSLTLIATANQGSEATYESGFVIDKFPISRPNLTFSTLTVSNMSPEDSSIYLCSVRRERGAPLHFGNGTRLTVT.

The chain is built from TRBV9 and TRBJ2-3; no reliable D call. V dropped 4 bases and J dropped 4 bases, with 10 bases sitting between them. This CDR3 is built from 13 residues. Germline V gene lookup returns CDR1 SGDLS and CDR2 YYNGEE. The CDR3 sequence: CASSPQLSDTQYF. The DNA for the CDR3 is TGTGCCAGCAGCCCTCAGCTATCAGATACGCAGTATTTT.

This clone was picked up one time. The gene calls are TRBV5-8 and TRBJ2-1; D is possibly TRBD2 (5 bases). The CDR3 is 13 residues long. Deletions cut 0 bases from V and 9 bases from J, with 10 bases between. Germline-derived CDR1 and CDR2 are SGHTS and YDEGEE. The CDR3 DNA follows: TGTGCCAGCAGCTTGGGCGGGTTAGGTGAGCAGTTCTTC. Translation gives CASSLGGLGEQFF. Filled out from reference TRBV5-8 and TRBJ2-1, the complete variable domain reads EAGVTQSPTHLIKTRGQQATLRCSPISGHTSVYWYQQALGLGLQFLLWYDEGEERNRGNFPPRFSGRQFPNYSSELNVNALELEDSALYLCASSLGGLGEQFFGPGTRLTVL.

The genes are TRBV7-8 and TRBJ2-1, with 8 bases aligning to TRBD1. The CDR3 is 18 residues long. Germline lookup yields CDR1 SGHVS and CDR2 FQNEAQ. The V and J ends lost 5 bases and 2 bases, in that order; junction bases with no gene match: 14. Here the CDR3 reads CASSLNWAGGAPYNEQFF. The CDR3 DNA sequence: TGTGCCAGCAGCCTAAACTGGGCAGGGGGCGCGCCCTACAATGAGCAGTTCTTC. Complete variable domain (other parts from reference TRBV7-8 and TRBJ2-1): GAGVSQSPRYKVAKRGQDVALRCDPISGHVSLFWYQQALGQGPEFLTYFQNEAQLDKSGLPSDRFFAERPEGSVSTLKIQRTQQEDSAVYLCASSLNWAGGAPYNEQFFGPGTRLTVL.

Only one count was recorded for this clone. At the DNA level, this CDR3 is encoded by other sequences in the same sample as well. The J gene is TRBJ2-3, the V gene TRBV9; D may correspond to TRBD1 or TRBD2 (6 bases each). V lost 4 bases to trimming and J lost 2 bases, with 8 bases between them. Per the germline V gene, CDR1 is SGDLS and CDR2 is YYNGEE. This CDR3 has 13 residues. The CDR3 loop is CASSSGATDTQYF. In DNA form, the CDR3 reads TGTGCCAGCAGCTCGGGGGCCACAGATACGCAGTATTTT.

This chain joins TRBV4-3 and TRBJ2-7; D gene unclear. There are 13 residues in the CDR3. V was pared by 1 base and J by 3 bases, with 7 bases between. CDR1 LGHNA and CDR2 YSLEER come from the germline V gene. In DNA form, the CDR3 reads TGCGCCAGCAGCCAAGGGGCCGACTACGAGCAGTACTTC. Translated, it gives CASSQGADYEQYF.

The rearrangement links TRBV6-5 to TRBJ2-1, with unresolved D. Trimming left V 4 bases short and J 5 bases short, with 15 bases between. The CDR3 spans 15 residues. Germline V gene sequence: CDR1 MNHEY, CDR2 SVGAGI. This CDR3 is CASSSRWAPDNEQFF. DNA for the CDR3: TGTGCCAGCAGTTCTCGATGGGCCCCCGACAATGAGCAGTTCTTC.

This clone was recorded a few times. The chain has TRBV5-1 and TRBJ1-2; weak D call: TRBD1 (5 bases). Trimming pared 10 bases from V and 4 bases from J, leaving 11 bases between. CDR1 SGHRS and CDR2 YFSETQ come from the germline V gene. This CDR3 region has 11 residues. The CDR3 spells CASGGTYGYTF. CDR3 sequence (DNA): TGCGCCTCAGGAGGGACCTATGGCTACACCTTC.

The CDR3 DNA is TGTGCCAGCAGTGGGGACTGGGGTTTCAGGGGAAATCAGCCCCAGCATTTT. This encodes CASSGDWGFRGNQPQHF. The V call is TRBV6-1, the J call TRBJ1-5; a possible D gene is TRBD1 (6 bases). This CDR3 spans 17 amino acids. The germline CDR1 and CDR2 sequences are MNHNS and SASEGT. The V and J ends lost 4 bases and 4 bases respectively, with 20 bases between them.

The V call is TRBV7-9, the J call TRBJ1-5; 7 bases line up with TRBD1. Trimming removed 5 bases from V and 0 bases from J; junction bases left unmatched: 7. The CDR3 runs 16 residues. The V gene's germline CDR1 is SEHNR and CDR2 FQNEAQ (reference sequence). For the CDR3, the DNA is TGTGCCAGCAGCCCAAAGGGGGCCGGTAGCAATCAGCCCCAGCATTTT. This codes for CASSPKGAGSNQPQHF.

There are a few counts of this clone. V is TRBV30 and J is TRBJ1-1; no definite D call. The CDR3 runs 13 residues. Trimming shortened V by 0 bases and J by 8 bases, and 13 bases separated the two germline ends. Germline CDR1 GTSNPN, CDR2 SVGIG (reference sequence). This chain's CDR3 is CAWSVTSASEAFF. The CDR3 nucleotides are TGTGCCTGGAGTGTAACATCGGCCTCCGAAGCTTTCTTT.

The V and J genes are TRBV7-3 and TRBJ2-3, with D tentatively TRBD1 (6 bases). Per germline, CDR1 SGHTA and CDR2 FQGTGA. Trimming pared 5 bases from V and 5 bases from J, leaving 14 bases between. The CDR3 sequence is 14 residues long. The CDR3 spells CASSGGAGRDTQYF. The CDR3 bases are TGTGCCAGCAGCGGGGGCGCGGGTCGAGATACGCAGTATTTT.

The chain links TRBV30 to TRBJ1-1, with unresolved D. CDR1 is GTSNPN and CDR2 is SVGIG in the germline V gene (reference sequence). The CDR3 contains 11 residues. Trimming removed 5 bases at V and 4 bases at J, with 8 bases between. The CDR3 nucleotides read TGTGCCTGGGCTCGGATCACTGAAGCTTTCTTT. Amino acids: CAWARITEAFF.

This chain joins TRBV19 and TRBJ2-7; D is perhaps TRBD2 (6 bases). In germline, CDR1 is LNHDA, CDR2 SQIVND (reference sequence). The CDR3 extends over 14 amino acids. The ends were cut back, 4 bases at V and 2 bases at J, with 12 bases in the middle. The CDR3 region has the DNA TGTGCCAGTAGTACTTCTAGCGCTGCCTACGAGCAGTACTTC. Protein: CASSTSSAAYEQYF.

This chain joins TRBV15 and TRBJ2-5, with 8 bases that match TRBD1. This CDR3 has 16 amino acids. The germline V gene encodes CDR1 LNHNV and CDR2 YYDKDF (reference sequence). V lost 3 bases to trimming and J lost 5 bases; unmatched junction nucleotides: 11. CDR3 bases: TGTGCCACCAGCAGCGGAAGGACAGGGTCGGGGGAGACCCAGTACTTC. Translated, it gives CATSSGRTGSGETQYF.

A note on this clone: Different DNA sequences within this sample yield the same CDR3. The chain links TRBV27 to TRBJ2-7; D is unresolved. Germline V CDR1 and CDR2: MNHEY, SMNVEV (reference sequence). The germline V and J ends were trimmed by 3 bases and 2 bases, with 8 bases remaining between them. The CDR3 has 13 residues. CDR3 amino acids: CASSLRTTYEQYF. CDR3 nucleotides: TGTGCCAGCAGTTTGCGGACCACCTACGAGCAGTACTTC.

The rearrangement joins TRBV28 to TRBJ2-7; 7 bases map to TRBD1. V lost 7 bases to trimming and J lost 2 bases; unmatched junction nucleotides: 5. CDR1 is MDHEN and CDR2 is SYDVKM in the germline V gene. CDR3 length: 13 residues. The CDR3 spells CASTDRAAYEQYF. CDR3 DNA sequence: TGTGCCAGCACTGACAGGGCCGCCTACGAGCAGTACTTC.

V usage is TRBV27 and J usage is TRBJ2-7; 10 nucleotides align to TRBD2. The germline CDR1 and CDR2 sequences are MNHEY and SMNVEV (reference sequence). J gave up 3 bases and V 5 bases, and 4 bases lay outside the gene matches. The CDR3 sequence is 14 residues long. Here the CDR3 reads CASSILAGNYEQYF. CDR3 in DNA: TGTGCCAGCAGTATACTAGCGGGAAACTACGAGCAGTACTTC.

The chain links TRBV11-2 to TRBJ2-1; tentatively, D is TRBD2 (6 bases). The CDR3 is 16 residues long. Germline CDR1 SGHAT, CDR2 FQNNGV. Trimming shortened V by 5 bases and J by 5 bases, and 19 bases separated the two germline ends. CDR3 sequence reads: CASSRTPGLLNNEQFF. CDR3 bases: TGTGCCAGCAGCCGAACGCCAGGACTACTAAACAATGAGCAGTTCTTC.

The V gene is TRBV6-1, the J gene TRBJ2-7; D is possibly TRBD1 (6 bases). V was pared by 6 bases and J by 2 bases, with 11 bases between. This CDR3 is 13 amino acids long. Germline V gives CDR1 MNHNS, CDR2 SASEGT. Here the CDR3 reads CASRQDSAYEQYF. The CDR3 DNA follows: TGTGCCAGCAGACAGGACAGCGCCTACGAGCAGTACTTC.

The chain joins TRBV29-1 to TRBJ2-7; 9 bases line up with TRBD2. The CDR3 sequence is 14 residues long. The ends lost 4 bases at V and 4 bases at J; junction bases unmatched: 8. Germline CDR1 reads SQVTM; CDR2 reads ANQGSEA. DNA for the CDR3: TGCAGCGTTGCCCTGCGGGAGGGAATGTACGAGCAGTACTTC. Amino acid sequence: CSVALREGMYEQYF.

On this clone: Different DNA sequences within this sample yield the same CDR3. The chain uses TRBV9 and TRBJ2-2; unclear D gene. V was shortened by 4 bases and J by 2 bases, with 6 bases between the two germline ends. CDR1 and CDR2 from the germline V gene are SGDLS and YYNGEE. The CDR3 contains 13 residues. DNA of the CDR3: TGTGCCAGCAGCTATAGTAACACCGGGGAGCTGTTTTTT. The encoded protein is CASSYSNTGELFF. Using reference TRBV9 and TRBJ2-2 for the parts outside the CDR3, the full variable domain is DSGVTQTPKHLITATGQRVTLRCSPRSGDLSVYWYQQSLDQGLQFLIQYYNGEERAKGNILERFSAQQFPDLHSELNLSSLELGDSALYFCASSYSNTGELFFGEGSRLTVL.

The chain links TRBV29-1 to TRBJ2-3; 10 positions agree with TRBD2. Germline CDR1 reads SQVTM; CDR2 reads ANQGSEA. The CDR3 is 13 residues long. V dropped 6 bases and J dropped 7; count of bases not matched to a gene: 7. CDR3 protein: CSVLASGSYTQYF. CDR3 sequence (DNA): TGCAGCGTCCTAGCTAGCGGGAGTTATACGCAGTATTTT.

V gene TRBV7-2 combines with J gene TRBJ2-1, with a possible D match to TRBD1 (6 bases). Germline V gene lookup returns CDR1 SGHTA and CDR2 FQGNSA. The V end lost 4 bases, the J end lost 1 base, and 14 bases lay between the germline ends. The CDR3 extends over 16 amino acids. The CDR3 nucleotides are TGTGCCAGCAGCTCCCCTATAGGGGGTTCCTACAATGAGCAGTTCTTC. Protein: CASSSPIGGSYNEQFF.

The genes are TRBV7-9 and TRBJ2-1; D tentatively reads TRBD1 or TRBD2 (6 bases each). Between the trimmed V and J ends, which lost 3 bases and 6 bases, there was a span of 15 bases. In germline, CDR1 is SEHNR, CDR2 FQNEAQ (reference sequence). The CDR3 runs to 15 residues. DNA of the CDR3: TGTGCCAGCAGCTTGGGTCCGGGGGCCGGCAATGAGCAGTTCTTC. It is translated as CASSLGPGAGNEQFF.

This chain links TRBV28 with TRBJ2-2; TRBD1 is a possible D gene (6 bases). The CDR3 has 15 amino acids. Germline CDR1 MDHEN, CDR2 SYDVKM. V was trimmed by 2 bases and J by 4 bases, leaving 11 bases between them. The CDR3 nucleotides read TGTGCCAGCAGTTTAGAGACACAGGGCACCGGGGAGCTGTTTTTT. The encoded protein is CASSLETQGTGELFF.

The gene calls are TRBV7-2 and TRBJ2-7; TRBD2 aligns across 12 bases. The CDR3 runs to 16 residues. CDR1 and CDR2 (germline): SGHTA, FQGNSA. J was trimmed by 7 bases and V by 5 bases; bases with no gene match: 12. CDR3 sequence (DNA): TGTGCCAGCAGCCCATCCCGGACTAGCGGGATGGGGGAGCAGTACTTC. Translated: CASSPSRTSGMGEQYF.

V usage is TRBV9 and J usage is TRBJ1-5; tentatively, D is TRBD1 (6 bases). CDR1 and CDR2 (germline): SGDLS, YYNGEE. Trimming shortened V by 3 bases and J by 6 bases, and 16 bases separated the two germline ends. The CDR3 runs 15 residues. CDR3 nucleotide sequence: TGTGCCAGCAGCGGGATGGGGGCCGCGGGTCAGCCCCAGCATTTT. Residues: CASSGMGAAGQPQHF.

This sequence joins TRBV5-1 and TRBJ2-1, with D perhaps TRBD2 (5 bases). V was shortened by 6 bases and J by 0 bases, with 13 bases between the two germline ends. Germline loops: CDR1 SGHRS, CDR2 YFSETQ. The CDR3 extends over 15 amino acids. The chain's CDR3 is CASTPEGLSYNEQFF. CDR3 bases: TGCGCCAGCACGCCTGAGGGCCTCTCCTACAATGAGCAGTTCTTC.

This clone occurred once. The gene calls are TRBV28 and TRBJ2-1; tentatively, D is TRBD2 (6 bases). The V and J ends lost 3 bases and 4 bases respectively, with 13 bases between them. Per germline, CDR1 MDHEN and CDR2 SYDVKM. The CDR3 contains 15 residues. The CDR3 DNA reads as TGTGCCAGCAGTTTTGCGGGATCCCTTTACAATGAGCAGTTCTTC. Its protein product is CASSFAGSLYNEQFF.